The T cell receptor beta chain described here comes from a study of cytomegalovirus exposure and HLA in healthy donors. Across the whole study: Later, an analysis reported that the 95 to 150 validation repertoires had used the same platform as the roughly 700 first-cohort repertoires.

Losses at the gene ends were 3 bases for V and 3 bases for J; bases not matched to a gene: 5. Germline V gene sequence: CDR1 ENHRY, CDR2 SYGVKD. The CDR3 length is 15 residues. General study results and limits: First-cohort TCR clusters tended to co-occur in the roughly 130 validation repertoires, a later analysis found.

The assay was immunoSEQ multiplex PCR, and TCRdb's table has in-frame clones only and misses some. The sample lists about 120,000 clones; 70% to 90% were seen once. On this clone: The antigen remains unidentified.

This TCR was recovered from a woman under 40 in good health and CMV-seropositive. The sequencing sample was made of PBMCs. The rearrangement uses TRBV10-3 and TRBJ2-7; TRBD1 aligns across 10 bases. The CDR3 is CAISDPGTGVYEQYF. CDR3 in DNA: TGTGCCATCAGTGACCCGGGGACAGGGGTCTACGAGCAGTACTTC.